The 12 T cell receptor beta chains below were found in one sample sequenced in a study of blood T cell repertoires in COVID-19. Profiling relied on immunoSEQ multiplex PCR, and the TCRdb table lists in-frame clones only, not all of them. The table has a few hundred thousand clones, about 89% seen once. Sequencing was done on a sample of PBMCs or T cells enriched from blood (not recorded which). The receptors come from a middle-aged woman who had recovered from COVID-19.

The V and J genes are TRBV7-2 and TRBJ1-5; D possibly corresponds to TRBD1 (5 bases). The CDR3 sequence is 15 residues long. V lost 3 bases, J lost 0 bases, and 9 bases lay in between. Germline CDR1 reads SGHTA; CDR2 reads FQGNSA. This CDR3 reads CASSFDRNSNQPQHF. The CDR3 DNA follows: TGTGCCAGCAGCTTTGACAGAAATAGCAATCAGCCCCAGCATTTT.

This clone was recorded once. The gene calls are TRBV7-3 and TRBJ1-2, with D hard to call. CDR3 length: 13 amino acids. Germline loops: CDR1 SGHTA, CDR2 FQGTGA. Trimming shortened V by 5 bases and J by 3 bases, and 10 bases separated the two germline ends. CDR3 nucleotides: TGTGCCAGCAGCCCAGGCTCGGACTATGGCTACACCTTC. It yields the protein CASSPGSDYGYTF.

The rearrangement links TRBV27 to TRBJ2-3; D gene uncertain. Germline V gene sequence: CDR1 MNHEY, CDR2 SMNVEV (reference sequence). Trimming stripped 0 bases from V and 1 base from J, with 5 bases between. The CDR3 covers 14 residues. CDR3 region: CASSLSPGTDTQYF. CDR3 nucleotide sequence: TGTGCCAGCAGTTTATCGCCGGGCACAGATACGCAGTATTTT.

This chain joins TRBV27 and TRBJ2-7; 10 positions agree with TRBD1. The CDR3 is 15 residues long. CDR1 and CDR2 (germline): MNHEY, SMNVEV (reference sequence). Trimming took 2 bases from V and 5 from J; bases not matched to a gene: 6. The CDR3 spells CASSLRQGAPHEQYF. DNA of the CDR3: TGTGCCAGCAGTTTACGACAGGGGGCGCCCCACGAGCAGTACTTC.

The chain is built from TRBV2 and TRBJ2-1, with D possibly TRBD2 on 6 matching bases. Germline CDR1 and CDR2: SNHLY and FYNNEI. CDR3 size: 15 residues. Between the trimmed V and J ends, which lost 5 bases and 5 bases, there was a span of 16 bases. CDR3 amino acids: CASSPTSITNNEQFF. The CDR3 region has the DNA TGTGCCAGCAGTCCAACTAGCATTACTAACAATGAGCAGTTCTTC. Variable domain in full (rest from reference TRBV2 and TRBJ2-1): EPEVTQTPSHQVTQMGQEVILRCVPISNHLYFYWYRQILGQKVEFLVSFYNNEISEKSEIFDDQFSVERPDGSNFTLKIRSTKLEDSAMYFCASSPTSITNNEQFFGPGTRLTVL.

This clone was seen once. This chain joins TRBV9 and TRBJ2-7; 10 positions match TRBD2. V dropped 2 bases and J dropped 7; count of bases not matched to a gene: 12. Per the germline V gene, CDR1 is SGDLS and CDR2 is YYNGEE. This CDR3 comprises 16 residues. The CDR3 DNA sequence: TGTGCCAGCAGCGTGGATCCTAGCGGGGGAGTAGGGGAGCAGTACTTC. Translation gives CASSVDPSGGVGEQYF.

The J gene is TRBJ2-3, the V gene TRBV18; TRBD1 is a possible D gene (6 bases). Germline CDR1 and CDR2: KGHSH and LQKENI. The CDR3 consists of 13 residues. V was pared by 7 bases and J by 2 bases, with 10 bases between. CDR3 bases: TGTGCCAGCTACAGGGATTTCACAGATACGCAGTATTTT. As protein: CASYRDFTDTQYF.

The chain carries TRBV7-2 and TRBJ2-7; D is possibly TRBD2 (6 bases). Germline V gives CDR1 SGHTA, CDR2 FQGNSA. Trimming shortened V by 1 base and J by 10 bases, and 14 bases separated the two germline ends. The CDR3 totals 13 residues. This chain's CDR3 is CASSLGRRAPQYF. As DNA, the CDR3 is TGTGCCAGCAGCTTAGGTAGGAGGGCCCCCCAGTACTTC.

CDR3 loop: CASSLNGNTGELFF. CDR3 sequence (DNA): TGCGCCAGCAGCTTGAACGGGAACACCGGGGAGCTGTTTTTT. The chain combines TRBV5-1 with TRBJ2-2; D is unresolved. The germline CDR1 and CDR2 sequences are SGHRS and YFSETQ. This CDR3 has 14 residues. V was shortened by 1 base and J by 1 base, with 5 bases between the two germline ends.

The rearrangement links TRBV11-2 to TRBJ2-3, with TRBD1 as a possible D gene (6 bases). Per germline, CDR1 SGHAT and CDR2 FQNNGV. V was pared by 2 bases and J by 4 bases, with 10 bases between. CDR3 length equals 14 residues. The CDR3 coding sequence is TGTGCCAGCAGCTTAAACAGGGTGTCAGATACGCAGTATTTT. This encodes CASSLNRVSDTQYF.

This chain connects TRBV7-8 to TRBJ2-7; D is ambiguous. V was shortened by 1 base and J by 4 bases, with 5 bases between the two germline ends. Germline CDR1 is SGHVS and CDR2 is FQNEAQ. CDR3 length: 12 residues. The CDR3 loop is CASSLEAYEQYF. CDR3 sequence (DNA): TGTGCCAGCAGCTTAGAAGCTTACGAGCAGTACTTC.

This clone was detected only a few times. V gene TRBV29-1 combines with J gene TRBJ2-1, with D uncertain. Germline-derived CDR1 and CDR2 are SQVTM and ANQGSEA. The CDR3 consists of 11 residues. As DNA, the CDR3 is TGCAGTGGCACAGTGTACAATGAGCAGTTCTTC. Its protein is CSGTVYNEQFF.